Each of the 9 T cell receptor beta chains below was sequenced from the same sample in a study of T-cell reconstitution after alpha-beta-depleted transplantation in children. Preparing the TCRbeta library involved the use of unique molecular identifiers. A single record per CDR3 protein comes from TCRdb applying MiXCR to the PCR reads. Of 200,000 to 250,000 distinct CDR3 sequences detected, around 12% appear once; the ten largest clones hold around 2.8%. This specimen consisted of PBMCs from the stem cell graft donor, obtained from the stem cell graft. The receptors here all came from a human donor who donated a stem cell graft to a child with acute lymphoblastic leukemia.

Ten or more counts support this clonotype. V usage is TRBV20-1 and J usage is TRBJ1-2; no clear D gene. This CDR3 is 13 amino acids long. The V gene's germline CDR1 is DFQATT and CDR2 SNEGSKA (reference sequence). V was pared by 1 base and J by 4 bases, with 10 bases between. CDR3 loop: CSARAVTIYGYTF. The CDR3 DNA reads TGCAGTGCTAGAGCAGTTACCATCTATGGCTACACCTTC.

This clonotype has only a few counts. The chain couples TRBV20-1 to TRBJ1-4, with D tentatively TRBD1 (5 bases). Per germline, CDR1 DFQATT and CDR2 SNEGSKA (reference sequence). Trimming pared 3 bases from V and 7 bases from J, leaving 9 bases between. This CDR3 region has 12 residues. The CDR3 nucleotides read TGCAGTGCTAGCGTAGACAGTGAAAAACTGTTTTTT. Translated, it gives CSASVDSEKLFF.

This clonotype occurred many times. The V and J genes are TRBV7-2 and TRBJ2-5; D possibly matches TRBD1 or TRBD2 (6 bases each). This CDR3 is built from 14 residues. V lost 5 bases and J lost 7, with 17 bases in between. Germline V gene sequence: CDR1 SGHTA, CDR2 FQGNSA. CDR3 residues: CASSPRQGTGTQYF. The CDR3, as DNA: TGTGCCAGCAGCCCACGGCAGGGGACTGGGACCCAGTACTTC.

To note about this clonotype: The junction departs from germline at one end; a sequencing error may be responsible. This chain's CDR3 is CATSQEWGANMNTEAFF. DNA for the CDR3: TGTGCCACCAGCCAAGAGTGGGGGGCGAACATGAACACTGAAGCTTTCTTT. This chain connects TRBV3-1 to TRBJ1-1, with a possible D match to TRBD1 (6 bases). The CDR3 covers 17 residues. CDR1 LGHDT and CDR2 YNNKEL come from the germline V gene (reference sequence).

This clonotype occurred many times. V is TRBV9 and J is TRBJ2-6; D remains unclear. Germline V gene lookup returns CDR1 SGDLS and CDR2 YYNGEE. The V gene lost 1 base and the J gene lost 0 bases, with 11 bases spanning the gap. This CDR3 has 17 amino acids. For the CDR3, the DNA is TGTGCCAGCAGCGTATCTGTAGGATCCTCTGGGGCCAACGTCCTGACTTTC. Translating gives CASSVSVGSSGANVLTF. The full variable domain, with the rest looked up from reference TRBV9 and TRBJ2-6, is DSGVTQTPKHLITATGQRVTLRCSPRSGDLSVYWYQQSLDQGLQFLIQYYNGEERAKGNILERFSAQQFPDLHSELNLSSLELGDSALYFCASSVSVGSSGANVLTFGAGSRLTVL.

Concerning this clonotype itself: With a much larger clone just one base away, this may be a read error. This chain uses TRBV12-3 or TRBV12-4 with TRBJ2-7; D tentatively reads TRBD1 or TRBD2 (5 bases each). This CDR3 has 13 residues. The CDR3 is CASSFVGTYEHYF. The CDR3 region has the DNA TGTGCCAGCAGTTTTGTAGGGACCTACGAGCACTACTTC.

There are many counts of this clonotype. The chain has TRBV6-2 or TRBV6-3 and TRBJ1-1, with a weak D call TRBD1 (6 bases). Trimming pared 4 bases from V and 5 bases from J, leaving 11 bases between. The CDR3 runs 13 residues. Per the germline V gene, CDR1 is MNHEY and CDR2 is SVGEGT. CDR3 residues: CASSSGVGTEAFF. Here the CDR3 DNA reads TGTGCCAGCAGTTCAGGGGTTGGGACTGAAGCTTTCTTT.

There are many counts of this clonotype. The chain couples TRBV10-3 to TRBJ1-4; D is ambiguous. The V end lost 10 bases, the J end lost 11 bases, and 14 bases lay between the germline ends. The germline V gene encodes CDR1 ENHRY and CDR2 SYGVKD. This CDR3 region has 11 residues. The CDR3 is CASGREEKLFF. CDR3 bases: TGTGCCAGCGGGAGGGAGGAGAAACTGTTTTTT.

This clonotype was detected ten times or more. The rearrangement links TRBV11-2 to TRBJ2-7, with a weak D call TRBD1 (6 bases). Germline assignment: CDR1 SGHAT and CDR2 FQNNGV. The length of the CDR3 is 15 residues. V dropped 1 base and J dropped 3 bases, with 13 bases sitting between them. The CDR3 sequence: CASSLGTGSHYEQYF. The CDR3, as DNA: TGTGCCAGCAGCTTAGGCACAGGGTCCCACTACGAGCAGTACTTC.